Listed below are T cell receptor beta chains from one sample, sequenced in a study of blood T cell repertoires in COVID-19. Data came from immunoSEQ multiplex PCR; TCRdb stores just in-frame clones and leaves some out. There are about 250,000 clones in the sample; 85% to 90% occur only once, and around 15% lies in the top ten. Sequencing was carried out using PBMCs or T cells enriched from blood (not recorded which). The receptor source for this set is a man aged 18 to 35 who had recovered from COVID-19. Each CDR3 is given without its conserved first and last residue. D genes are given only for firm matches. Clone size, where shown, is once, few, many, or a class for clones that have expanded.

v_gene	abundance	j_gene	d_gene	CDR3aa
TRBV29-1	.	TRBJ1-6	TRBD1	SARQGNSPLH
TRBV6-5	.	TRBJ2-1	TRBD1	AIRGRYNEQF
TRBV12-5	.	TRBJ2-1	TRBD1	ASGFPDREVNNEQF
TRBV18	few	TRBJ1-1	TRBD1	ASSPRQGDRNTEAF
TRBV5-4	.	TRBJ2-1	.	ASSLAGRRNEQF
TRBV11-2	.	TRBJ2-1	.	ASSLFGPASRDNEQF
TRBV7-9	.	TRBJ2-7	.	ASSRGQFYEQY
TRBV11-3	.	TRBJ1-2	.	ASSSNGGAYT
TRBV7-9	.	TRBJ1-3	.	ASSLAGRSSGNTIY
TRBV28	.	TRBJ1-5	.	ASSTSSTNQPQH
TRBV11-2	.	TRBJ2-7	TRBD1	ASSFGTGSYEQY
TRBV3-1/TRBV3-2	.	TRBJ1-2	TRBD1	ASSQEWGQGNYGYT
TRBV19	.	TRBJ2-2	.	ASSITGKVTGELF
TRBV7-9	.	TRBJ1-5	.	ASSLTGGWNQPQH
TRBV19	few	TRBJ2-5	.	ASSIDGLVETQY
TRBV27	.	TRBJ1-1	.	ASKEQGLVEAF
TRBV16	few	TRBJ2-3	TRBD2	ASSQSPGLAAQY
TRBV9	.	TRBJ2-2	.	ASSVVRLQNTGELF
TRBV18	.	TRBJ2-3	TRBD1	ASSPRQVGQGTDTQY
TRBV28	once	TRBJ2-7	.	ASSPAGLLNSYEQY
TRBV6-5	.	TRBJ1-4	TRBD1	ASRSRDRGNEKLF
TRBV7-8	few	TRBJ2-5	TRBD2	ASSQGASGEKETQY
TRBV19	.	TRBJ1-5	.	ASSMWGAEYSNQPQH
TRBV11-2	.	TRBJ2-1	TRBD2	ASSVGTSGGALDEQF
TRBV27	.	TRBJ1-2	.	ASSLGQGLGYT
TRBV3-1/TRBV3-2	.	TRBJ1-2	TRBD1	ASSHMGQEVGYT
TRBV7-8	few	TRBJ1-1	.	ASSTTSPLNTEAF
TRBV10-2	.	TRBJ2-3	TRBD2	ASSAGLAGSTDTQY
TRBV5-1	.	TRBJ1-6	TRBD1	ASSTGDSYNSPLH
TRBV6-5	.	TRBJ2-1	TRBD2	ASRLLAGGRNEQF
TRBV24-1	.	TRBJ2-5	.	ATSDRKAGLQETQY
TRBV11-2	.	TRBJ2-5	TRBD2	ASSLGTSGGAMETQY
TRBV30	.	TRBJ2-7	.	AWSYGGRNEQY
TRBV5-6	few	TRBJ2-2	TRBD1	ASSSPGQGAADTGELF
TRBV19	few	TRBJ1-5	TRBD1	ATQDRGYQPQH
TRBV15	.	TRBJ1-1	.	ATSRDRLEGRAF
TRBV13	once	TRBJ2-7	.	ASSFRFRPTYEQY
TRBV25-1	.	TRBJ2-1	.	ASSGVGGASSYNEQF
TRBV9	.	TRBJ2-3	.	ASSPRGAPSTDTQY
TRBV4-2	.	TRBJ1-3	TRBD1	ASSQESTGRGNTIY
TRBV2	.	TRBJ2-2	.	ASLEENRVGELF
TRBV5-4	.	TRBJ1-1	.	ASSLPRGETEAF
TRBV6-5	.	TRBJ1-2	.	ASSYSNSYGYT
TRBV25-1	.	TRBJ1-4	.	ASSVGRVEEKLF
TRBV11-3	.	TRBJ2-7	TRBD1	ASSLGLTGLQY
TRBV3-1/TRBV3-2	.	TRBJ1-6	.	ASSQDLGDMRSPLH
TRBV12-2	.	TRBJ1-5	.	ASRLNRGSLYSNQPQH
TRBV14	.	TRBJ1-3	.	ASSQASVLNTIY
TRBV7-9	.	TRBJ1-1	.	ASSLGGGPGEAF
TRBV30	.	TRBJ1-1	.	AWSAGGGYTEAF
TRBV21-1	.	TRBJ2-5	.	AAGTGGRQETQY
TRBV6-6	few	TRBJ2-7	TRBD1	ASSYTGQGEQY
TRBV15	.	TRBJ1-1	TRBD1	ATRDRASAGTEAF
TRBV19	.	TRBJ2-5	.	ASSIDLRGTQY
TRBV2	once	TRBJ1-5	.	ASRDNSGVNQPQH